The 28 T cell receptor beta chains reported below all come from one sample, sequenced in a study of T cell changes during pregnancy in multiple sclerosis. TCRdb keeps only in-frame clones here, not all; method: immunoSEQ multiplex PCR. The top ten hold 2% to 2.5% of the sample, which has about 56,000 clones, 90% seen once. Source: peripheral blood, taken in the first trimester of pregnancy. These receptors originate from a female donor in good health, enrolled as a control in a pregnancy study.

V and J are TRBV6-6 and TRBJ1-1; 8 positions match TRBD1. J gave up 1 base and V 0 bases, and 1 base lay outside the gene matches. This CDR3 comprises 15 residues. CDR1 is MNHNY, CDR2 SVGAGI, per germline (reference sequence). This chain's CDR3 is CASSYSTGANTEAFF. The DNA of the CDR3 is TGTGCCAGCAGTTACTCGACAGGGGCGAACACTGAAGCTTTCTTT.

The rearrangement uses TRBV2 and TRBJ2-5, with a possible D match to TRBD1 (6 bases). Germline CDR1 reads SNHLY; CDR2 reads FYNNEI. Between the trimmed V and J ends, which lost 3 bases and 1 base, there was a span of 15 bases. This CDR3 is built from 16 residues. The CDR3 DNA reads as TGTGCCAGCAGTGATGGAGCGCAGGGGATCCAAGAGACCCAGTACTTC. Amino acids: CASSDGAQGIQETQYF. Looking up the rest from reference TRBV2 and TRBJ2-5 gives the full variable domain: EPEVTQTPSHQVTQMGQEVILRCVPISNHLYFYWYRQILGQKVEFLVSFYNNEISEKSEIFDDQFSVERPDGSNFTLKIRSTKLEDSAMYFCASSDGAQGIQETQYFGPGTRLLVL.

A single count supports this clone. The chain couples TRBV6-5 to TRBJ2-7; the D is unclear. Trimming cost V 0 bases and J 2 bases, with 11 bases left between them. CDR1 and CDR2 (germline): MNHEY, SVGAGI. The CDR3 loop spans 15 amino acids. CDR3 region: CASSYSSLEAYEQYF. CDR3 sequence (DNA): TGTGCCAGCAGTTACTCGAGTCTTGAAGCCTACGAGCAGTACTTC.

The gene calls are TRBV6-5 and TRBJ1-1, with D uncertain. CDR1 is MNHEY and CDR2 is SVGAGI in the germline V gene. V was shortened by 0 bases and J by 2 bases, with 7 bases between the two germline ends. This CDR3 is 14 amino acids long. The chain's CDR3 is CASSYSTPNTEAFF. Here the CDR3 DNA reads TGTGCCAGCAGTTACTCGACACCCAACACTGAAGCTTTCTTT.

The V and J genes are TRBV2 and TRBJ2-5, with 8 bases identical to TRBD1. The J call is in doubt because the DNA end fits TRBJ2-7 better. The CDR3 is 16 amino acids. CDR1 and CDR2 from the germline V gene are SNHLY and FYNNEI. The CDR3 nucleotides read TGTGCCAGCAGTTCAACTCGACAGGGGATACGCTACGAGCAGTACTTC. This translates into CASSSTRQGIRYEQYF.

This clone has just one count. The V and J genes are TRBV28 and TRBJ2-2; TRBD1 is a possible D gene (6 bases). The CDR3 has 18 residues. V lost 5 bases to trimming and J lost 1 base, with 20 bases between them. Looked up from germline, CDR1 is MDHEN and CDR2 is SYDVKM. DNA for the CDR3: TGTGCCAGCAGTCCCGCCGGGTGGGGGACAAGGAACACCGGGGAGCTGTTTTTT. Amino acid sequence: CASSPAGWGTRNTGELFF.

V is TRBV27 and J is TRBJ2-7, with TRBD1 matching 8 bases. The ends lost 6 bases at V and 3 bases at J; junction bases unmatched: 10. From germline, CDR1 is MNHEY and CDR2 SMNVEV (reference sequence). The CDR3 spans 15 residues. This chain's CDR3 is CASSPGQGASYEQYF. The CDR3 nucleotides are TGTGCCAGCAGCCCTGGACAGGGCGCTAGCTACGAGCAGTACTTC.

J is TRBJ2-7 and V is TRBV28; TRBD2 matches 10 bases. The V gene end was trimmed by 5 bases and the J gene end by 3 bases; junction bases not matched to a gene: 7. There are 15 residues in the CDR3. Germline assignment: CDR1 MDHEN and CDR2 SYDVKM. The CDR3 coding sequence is TGTGCCAGCAGTCCTGCTAGCGGGAGATACTACGAGCAGTACTTC. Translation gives CASSPASGRYYEQYF.

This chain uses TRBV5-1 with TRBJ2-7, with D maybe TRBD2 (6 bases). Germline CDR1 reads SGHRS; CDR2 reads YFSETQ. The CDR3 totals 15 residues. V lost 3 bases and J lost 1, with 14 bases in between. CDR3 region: CASSYGTDLSYEQYF. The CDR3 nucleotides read TGCGCCAGCAGCTATGGGACTGATCTATCCTACGAGCAGTACTTC.

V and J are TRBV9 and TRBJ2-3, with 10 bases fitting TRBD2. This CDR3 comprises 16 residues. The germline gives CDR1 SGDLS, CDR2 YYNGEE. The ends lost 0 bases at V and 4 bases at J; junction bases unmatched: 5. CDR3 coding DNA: TGTGCCAGCAGCGTAGGCCAAGCGGGGGGGCCAGATACGCAGTATTTT. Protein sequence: CASSVGQAGGPDTQYF. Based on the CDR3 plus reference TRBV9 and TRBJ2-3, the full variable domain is DSGVTQTPKHLITATGQRVTLRCSPRSGDLSVYWYQQSLDQGLQFLIQYYNGEERAKGNILERFSAQQFPDLHSELNLSSLELGDSALYFCASSVGQAGGPDTQYFGPGTRLTVL.

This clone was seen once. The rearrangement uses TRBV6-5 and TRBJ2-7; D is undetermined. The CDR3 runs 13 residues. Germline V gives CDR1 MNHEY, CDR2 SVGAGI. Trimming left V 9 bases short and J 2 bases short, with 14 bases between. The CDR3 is CARRNRPAYEQYF. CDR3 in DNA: TGTGCCAGAAGAAATCGCCCAGCCTACGAGCAGTACTTC.

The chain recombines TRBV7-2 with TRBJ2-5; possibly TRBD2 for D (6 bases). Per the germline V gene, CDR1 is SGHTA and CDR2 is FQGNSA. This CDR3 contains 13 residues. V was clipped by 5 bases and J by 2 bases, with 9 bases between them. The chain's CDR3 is CASSPGRQETQYF. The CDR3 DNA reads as TGTGCCAGCAGCCCCGGGAGACAAGAGACCCAGTACTTC.

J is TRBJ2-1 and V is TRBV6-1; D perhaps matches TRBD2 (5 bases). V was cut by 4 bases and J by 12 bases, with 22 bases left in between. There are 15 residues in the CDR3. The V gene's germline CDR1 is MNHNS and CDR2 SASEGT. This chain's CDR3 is CASSGGVRTLVGQFF. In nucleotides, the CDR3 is TGTGCCAGCAGTGGGGGAGTTAGAACCCTCGTCGGGCAGTTCTTC.

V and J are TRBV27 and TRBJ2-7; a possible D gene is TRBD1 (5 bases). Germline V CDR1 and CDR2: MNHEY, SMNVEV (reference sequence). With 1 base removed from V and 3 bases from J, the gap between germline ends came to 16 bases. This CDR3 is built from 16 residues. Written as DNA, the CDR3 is TGTGCCAGCAGTTTATTCGGGCAGGGCCTTAACTACGAGCAGTACTTC. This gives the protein CASSLFGQGLNYEQYF.

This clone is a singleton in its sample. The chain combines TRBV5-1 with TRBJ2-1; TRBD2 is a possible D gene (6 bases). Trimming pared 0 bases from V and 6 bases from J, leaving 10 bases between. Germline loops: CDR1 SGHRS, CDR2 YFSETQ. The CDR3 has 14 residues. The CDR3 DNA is TGCGCCAGCAGCTTGGGGGACTTACCCAATGAGCAGTTCTTC. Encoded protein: CASSLGDLPNEQFF.

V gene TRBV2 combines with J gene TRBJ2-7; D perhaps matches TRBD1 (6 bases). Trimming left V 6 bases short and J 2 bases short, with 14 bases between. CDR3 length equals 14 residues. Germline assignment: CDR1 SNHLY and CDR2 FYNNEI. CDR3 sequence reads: CASSPRGRTYEQYF. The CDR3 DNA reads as TGTGCCAGCAGCCCCAGGGGTCGAACCTACGAGCAGTACTTC.

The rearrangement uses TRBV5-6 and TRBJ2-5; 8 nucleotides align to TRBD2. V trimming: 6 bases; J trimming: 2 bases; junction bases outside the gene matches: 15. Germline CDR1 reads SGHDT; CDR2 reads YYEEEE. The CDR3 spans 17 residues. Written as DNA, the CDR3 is TGTGCCAGCAACAAGGGATGGCGGGGGGCCCTACAAGAGACCCAGTACTTC. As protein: CASNKGWRGALQETQYF.

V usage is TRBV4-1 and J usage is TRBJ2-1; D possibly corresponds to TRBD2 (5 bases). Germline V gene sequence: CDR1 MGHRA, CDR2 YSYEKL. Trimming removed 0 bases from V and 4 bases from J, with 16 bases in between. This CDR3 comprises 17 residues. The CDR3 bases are TGCGCCAGCAGCCAAGATTTGGCTAGTCGGGATTACAATGAGCAGTTCTTC. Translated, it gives CASSQDLASRDYNEQFF.

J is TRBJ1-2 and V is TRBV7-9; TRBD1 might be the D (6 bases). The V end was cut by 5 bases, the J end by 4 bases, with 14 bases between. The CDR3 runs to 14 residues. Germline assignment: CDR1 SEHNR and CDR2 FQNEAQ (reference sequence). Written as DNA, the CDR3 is TGTGCCAGCAGCGGCCCGGACAGCTCCTATGGCTACACCTTC. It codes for CASSGPDSSYGYTF.

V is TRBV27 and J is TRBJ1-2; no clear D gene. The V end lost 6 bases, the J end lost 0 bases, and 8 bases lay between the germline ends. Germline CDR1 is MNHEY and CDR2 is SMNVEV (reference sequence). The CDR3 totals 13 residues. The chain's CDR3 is CASRGGANYGYTF. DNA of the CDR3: TGTGCCAGCAGGGGAGGCGCTAACTATGGCTACACCTTC.

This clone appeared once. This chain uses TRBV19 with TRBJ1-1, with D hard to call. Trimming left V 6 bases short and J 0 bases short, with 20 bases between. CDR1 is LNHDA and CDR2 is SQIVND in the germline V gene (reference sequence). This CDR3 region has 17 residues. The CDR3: CASSPVAVPLVNTEAFF. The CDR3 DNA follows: TGTGCCAGTAGCCCCGTGGCAGTACCACTAGTGAACACTGAAGCTTTCTTT.

The CDR3 loop is CASSSRGERSEAFF. Here the CDR3 DNA reads TGTGCCAGCAGCTCCCGGGGGGAAAGAAGTGAAGCTTTCTTT. V usage is TRBV9 and J usage is TRBJ1-1, with D possibly TRBD1 on 5 matching bases. Germline CDR1 reads SGDLS; CDR2 reads YYNGEE. The CDR3 totals 14 residues. V gave up 4 bases and J gave up 7 bases, with 17 bases separating them.

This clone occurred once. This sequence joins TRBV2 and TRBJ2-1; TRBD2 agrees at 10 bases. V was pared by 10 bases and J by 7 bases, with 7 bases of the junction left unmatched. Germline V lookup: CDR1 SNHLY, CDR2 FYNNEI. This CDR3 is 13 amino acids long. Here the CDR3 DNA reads TGTGCCATCCGAGCGGGAGGGCCAAATGAGCAGTTCTTC. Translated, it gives CAIRAGGPNEQFF. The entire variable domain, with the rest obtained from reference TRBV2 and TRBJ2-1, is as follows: EPEVTQTPSHQVTQMGQEVILRCVPISNHLYFYWYRQILGQKVEFLVSFYNNEISEKSEIFDDQFSVERPDGSNFTLKIRSTKLEDSAMYFCAIRAGGPNEQFFGPGTRLTVL.

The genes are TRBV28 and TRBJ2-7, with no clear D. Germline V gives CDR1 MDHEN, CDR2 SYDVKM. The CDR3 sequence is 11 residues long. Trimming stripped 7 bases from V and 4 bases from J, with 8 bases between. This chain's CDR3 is CASNAGYEQYF. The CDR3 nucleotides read TGTGCCAGCAATGCCGGTTACGAGCAGTACTTC.

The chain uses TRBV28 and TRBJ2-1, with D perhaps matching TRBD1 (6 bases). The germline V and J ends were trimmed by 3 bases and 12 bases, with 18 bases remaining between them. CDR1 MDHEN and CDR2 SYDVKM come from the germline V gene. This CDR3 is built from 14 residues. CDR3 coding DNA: TGTGCCAGCAGTTTTTTTGGGGCGAGAGGGGGGCAGTTCTTC. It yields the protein CASSFFGARGGQFF.

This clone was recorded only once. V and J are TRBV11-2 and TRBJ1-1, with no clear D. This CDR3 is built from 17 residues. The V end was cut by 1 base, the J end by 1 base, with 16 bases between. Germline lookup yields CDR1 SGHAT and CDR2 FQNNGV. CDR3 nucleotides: TGTGCCAGCAGCTTAGCTTCGGGAGCCAAGGAGAACACTGAAGCTTTCTTT. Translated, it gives CASSLASGAKENTEAFF.

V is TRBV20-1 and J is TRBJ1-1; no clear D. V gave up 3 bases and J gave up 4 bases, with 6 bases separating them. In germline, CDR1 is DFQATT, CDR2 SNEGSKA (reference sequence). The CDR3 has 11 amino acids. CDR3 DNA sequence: TGCAGTGCTAGGACTCGCACTGAAGCTTTCTTT. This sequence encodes CSARTRTEAFF.

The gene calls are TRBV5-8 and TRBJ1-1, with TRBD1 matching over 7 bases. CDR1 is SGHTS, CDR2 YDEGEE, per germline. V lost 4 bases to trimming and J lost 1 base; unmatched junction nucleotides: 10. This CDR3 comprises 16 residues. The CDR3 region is CASSRPPQGGNTEAFF. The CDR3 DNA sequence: TGTGCCAGCAGCCGACCACCGCAGGGGGGGAACACTGAAGCTTTCTTT. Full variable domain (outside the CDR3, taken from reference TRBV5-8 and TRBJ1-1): EAGVTQSPTHLIKTRGQQATLRCSPISGHTSVYWYQQALGLGLQFLLWYDEGEERNRGNFPPRFSGRQFPNYSSELNVNALELEDSALYLCASSRPPQGGNTEAFFGQGTRLTVV.